The 22 T cell receptor beta chains below come from one sample, sequenced in a study of regulatory T cells in long-lasting Graves disease. TCR beta libraries were built with iRepertoire HTBI primers and Arm-PCR of CDR3 regions. TCRdb recomputed calls from the multiplex PCR reads with MiXCR, one row per CDR3 protein. The sample yields about 530,000 distinct CDR3 sequences, about 16% seen once. Indicated time point: newly diagnosed GD, antithyroid drugs for less than 3 months. RNA isolated from PBMCs was used to make the TCR library. The data were also submitted as part of a second study, on T cells in Graves' hyperthyroidism and ophthalmopathy.

The source was peripheral blood mononuclear cells (PBMCs), collected at new diagnosis, from a patient treated with antithyroid drugs. All receptors come from a woman aged 35 to 60 with Graves disease.

In this sample, this clonotype turned up many times. The chain uses TRBV6-2 or TRBV6-3 and TRBJ1-1; the D gene is possibly TRBD1 (6 bases). V was cut by 2 bases and J by 0 bases, with 7 bases left in between. In germline, CDR1 is MNHEY, CDR2 SVGEGT. This CDR3 contains 14 residues. The CDR3 loop is CASSYGTLNTEAFF. In DNA form, the CDR3 reads TGTGCCAGCAGTTACGGGACACTGAACACTGAAGCTTTCTTT.

This clonotype was observed at least ten times. The rearrangement links TRBV6-5 to TRBJ2-3; weak D call: TRBD2 (5 bases). CDR3 length: 16 amino acids. Germline V gene lookup returns CDR1 MNHEY and CDR2 SVGAGI. Between the trimmed V and J ends, which lost 0 bases and 3 bases, there was a span of 13 bases. The CDR3 DNA is TGTGCCAGCAGTTACTCGAGGGCTAGTCGGACAGATACGCAGTATTTT. As protein: CASSYSRASRTDTQYF.

This clonotype was seen more than once but under ten times. The J gene is TRBJ2-2, the V gene TRBV28; 11 bases map to TRBD1. CDR1 MDHEN and CDR2 SYDVKM come from the germline V gene. The CDR3 length is 17 residues. The V gene end was trimmed by 7 bases and the J gene end by 3 bases; junction bases not matched to a gene: 10. The CDR3 loop reads CASIMWGTGGDTGELFF. DNA for the CDR3: TGTGCCAGCATCATGTGGGGGACAGGGGGTGACACCGGGGAGCTGTTTTTT.

This clonotype was counted at least ten times. The chain recombines TRBV6-1 with TRBJ2-1, with 9 positions matching TRBD2. CDR1 is MNHNS, CDR2 SASEGT, per germline. The CDR3 covers 15 residues. V shed 8 bases and J 2 bases; nucleotides not matched to a gene: 7. CDR3 DNA: TGTGCCAGCGGGCGGCGGGGGGGCCCCTACAATGAGCAGTTCTTC. It yields the protein CASGRRGGPYNEQFF.

This clonotype was detected ten times or more. The chain joins TRBV2 to TRBJ1-1; no definite D call. Germline CDR1 is SNHLY and CDR2 is FYNNEI. The V end lost 2 bases, the J end lost 5 bases, and 15 bases lay between the germline ends. The CDR3 extends over 15 amino acids. The CDR3 spells CASSERAPRGTEAFF. The CDR3, as DNA: TGTGCCAGCAGTGAAAGGGCACCCCGTGGAACTGAAGCTTTCTTT.

This clonotype was detected ten times or more. The chain links TRBV6-1 to TRBJ2-5; TRBD2 aligns across 7 bases. Germline trimming cut 6 bases from V and 5 bases from J; bases unmatched to any gene: 6. Germline V lookup: CDR1 MNHNS, CDR2 SASEGT. This CDR3 spans 13 amino acids. The CDR3 sequence is CASRPSGRETQYF. The DNA for the CDR3 is TGTGCCAGCAGACCCTCCGGGAGGGAGACCCAGTACTTC.

This clonotype was seen just once. One junction end disagrees with the germline gene, perhaps due to a read error. The V and J genes are TRBV4-1 and TRBJ2-1; D call uncertain. The CDR3 loop spans 14 amino acids. Germline loops: CDR1 MGHRA, CDR2 YSYEKL. CDR3 protein: CAGSQDRMGNEQFF. CDR3 DNA sequence: TGTGCCGGCAGCCAAGATCGTATGGGGAATGAGCAGTTCTTC.

On this clonotype itself: A clone one base away is much larger, so this may be a read error. The chain couples TRBV6-2 or TRBV6-3 to TRBJ1-2; D uncertain. The germline V gene has CDR1 MNHEY and CDR2 SVGEGT. The CDR3 sequence is 15 residues long. The CDR3 spells CVSSQEIGTNYGYTF. The CDR3 nucleotides are TGTGTCAGCAGCCAAGAAATTGGCACTAACTATGGCTACACCTTC.

This chain links TRBV4-1 with TRBJ2-7; 7 bases line up with TRBD1. The CDR3 is made up of 16 amino acids. Losses at the gene ends were 3 bases for V and 5 bases for J; bases not matched to a gene: 13. CDR1 and CDR2 from the germline V gene are MGHRA and YSYEKL. This chain's CDR3 is CASSHLQGKWVDEQYF. The DNA of the CDR3 is TGCGCCAGCAGCCACCTACAGGGGAAGTGGGTCGACGAGCAGTACTTC.

This clonotype has more than one count but fewer than ten. J is TRBJ1-1 and V is TRBV4-2, with D possibly being TRBD1 (5 bases). The CDR3 length is 15 residues. Germline V gene data show CDR1 as LGHNA and CDR2 as YNFKEQ. V dropped 0 bases and J dropped 5 bases, with 13 bases sitting between them. CDR3 loop: CASSQERLGVTEAFF. CDR3 nucleotide sequence: TGTGCCAGCAGCCAAGAAAGATTAGGGGTGACTGAAGCTTTCTTT.

The chain joins TRBV7-2 to TRBJ1-1; weak D call: TRBD1 (6 bases). V was shortened by 5 bases and J by 1 base, with 11 bases between the two germline ends. CDR3 length: 14 residues. In germline, CDR1 is SGHTA, CDR2 FQGNSA. CDR3 loop: CASSAQGWNTEAFF. The CDR3 DNA is TGTGCCAGCAGCGCACAGGGCTGGAACACTGAAGCTTTCTTT.

This clonotype was counted many times. The rearrangement links TRBV18 to TRBJ2-1; D is uncertain. The V gene's germline CDR1 is KGHSH and CDR2 LQKENI. The CDR3 has 13 residues. V was clipped by 3 bases and J by 9 bases, with 12 bases between them. The CDR3 DNA reads as TGTGCCAGCTCACCGACACTGATGGGTGAGCAGTTCTTC. This translates into CASSPTLMGEQFF.

V is TRBV5-5 and J is TRBJ2-3, with 9 bases lining up with TRBD1. This CDR3 spans 16 amino acids. J lost 3 bases, V lost 2 bases, and 7 bases had no gene match. Looked up from germline, CDR1 is SGHKS and CDR2 is YYEKEE (reference sequence). The CDR3 is CASSFHRDRVTDTQYF. CDR3 coding DNA: TGTGCCAGCAGCTTCCACCGGGACAGGGTGACAGATACGCAGTATTTT.

CDR3 in amino acids: CASSLVAGGANEQFF. DNA of the CDR3: TGTGCCAGCAGCTTAGTAGCGGGGGGCGCCAATGAGCAGTTCTTC. This rearrangement joins TRBV7-9 to TRBJ2-1, with TRBD2 matching over 10 bases. Germline loops: CDR1 SEHNR, CDR2 FQNEAQ (reference sequence). The CDR3 contains 15 residues. V gave up 1 base and J gave up 6 bases; unmatched junction bases: 3.

This chain links TRBV29-1 with TRBJ2-1, with 7 bases aligning to TRBD2. Germline V lookup: CDR1 SQVTM, CDR2 ANQGSEA. J was trimmed by 3 bases and V by 5 bases; bases with no gene match: 4. This CDR3 region has 13 residues. The CDR3 region has the DNA TGCAGCGTTACTCGGGGGGACTACAATGAGCAGTTCTTC. Translating it yields CSVTRGDYNEQFF.

This clonotype occurred many times. The J gene is TRBJ2-1, the V gene TRBV2, with 11 bases fitting TRBD2. V trimming: 6 bases; J trimming: 6 bases; junction bases outside the gene matches: 7. The CDR3 is made up of 15 amino acids. Germline V CDR1 and CDR2: SNHLY, FYNNEI. The CDR3 DNA is TGTGCCAGCAGCTTAGCGGGGGGGCCACCCAATGAGCAGTTCTTC. Translation gives CASSLAGGPPNEQFF.

This chain joins TRBV5-1 and TRBJ2-3; 7 nucleotides match TRBD2. V was pared by 4 bases and J by 5 bases, with 4 bases of the junction left unmatched. The CDR3 has 13 residues. Germline V gene sequence: CDR1 SGHRS, CDR2 YFSETQ. DNA of the CDR3: TGCGCCAGCAGCCAGGGACTACAAGATACGCAGTATTTT. Protein product: CASSQGLQDTQYF.

This clonotype was picked up many times. The chain joins TRBV5-1 to TRBJ1-5; no definite D call. Trimming stripped 1 base from V and 2 bases from J, with 10 bases between. This CDR3 has 15 amino acids. Per the germline V gene, CDR1 is SGHRS and CDR2 is YFSETQ. The DNA of the CDR3 is TGCGCCAGCAGCTTGCTACCTGCGGGCAATCAGCCCCAGCATTTT. It translates to CASSLLPAGNQPQHF.

This clonotype was counted only a few times. This rearrangement joins TRBV30 to TRBJ2-2, with D tentatively TRBD1 or TRBD2 (5 bases each). This CDR3 is 15 amino acids long. From germline, CDR1 is GTSNPN and CDR2 SVGIG (reference sequence). The V end was cut by 3 bases, the J end by 4 bases, with 15 bases between. CDR3 sequence: CAWRIRGVATGELFF. CDR3 sequence (DNA): TGTGCCTGGAGGATAAGAGGGGTAGCCACCGGGGAGCTGTTTTTT.

Worth noting for this clonotype: Since the CDR3 does not end with the conserved phenylalanine or tryptophan, this likely comes from a read error. The chain combines TRBV5-1 with TRBJ2-2, with D perhaps TRBD2 (6 bases). CDR3 length: 15 amino acids. The germline V gene encodes CDR1 SGHRS and CDR2 YFSETQ. The V end was cut by 4 bases, the J end by 2 bases, with 12 bases between. This CDR3 reads CASSAAGRNTGELFL. CDR3 nucleotides: TGCGCCAGCAGCGCCGCGGGACGCAACACCGGGGAGCTGTTTTTG.

This clonotype came up a few times. V is TRBV20-1 and J is TRBJ1-2; D remains ambiguous. Germline CDR1 is DFQATT and CDR2 is SNEGSKA (reference sequence). Trimming removed 0 bases at V and 0 bases at J, with 14 bases between. CDR3 size: 16 residues. CDR3 in DNA: TGCAGTGCTAGAGATGGTAGGGCAGCCCCTAACTATGGCTACACCTTC. Protein sequence: CSARDGRAAPNYGYTF.

This chain links TRBV5-1 with TRBJ2-3, with no clear D. There are 15 residues in the CDR3. Per the germline V gene, CDR1 is SGHRS and CDR2 is YFSETQ. Trimming cost V 2 bases and J 4 bases, with 14 bases left between them. For the CDR3, the DNA is TGCGCCAGCAGCTTACGGAACAGCCAGGCAGATACGCAGTATTTT. Translated: CASSLRNSQADTQYF.